This entry describes one TCR beta chain. Antigen specificity is unknown. This specimen comes from a study of PD-1 blockade in classical Hodgkin lymphoma. The CDR3 spans 15 residues. CDR1 SGHNT and CDR2 YYREEE come from the germline V gene (reference sequence). The V and J ends lost 0 bases and 8 bases respectively, with 12 bases between them. Measured with immunoSEQ multiplex PCR; TCRdb has only the in-frame clones, and not every one. The sample holds about 11,000 clones; approximately 74% are singletons and the top ten take about 3.5%. The time point here: cycle 4 day 1 (C4D1), after five to seven weeks of nivolumab. Autologous stem cell transplantation was followed by relapse in every patient, and brentuximab vedotin exposure varied. Magnetic negative selection purified CD4+ T cells from thawed PBMCs. Study-level points and caveats: Baseline TCR diversity was reportedly lower in newly diagnosed patients than in healthy donors. It was reported as lower still in relapsed/refractory patients.

The V and J genes are TRBV5-4 and TRBJ1-6; D might be TRBD1 (5 bases). Material: CD4+ T cells from blood, obtained before the fourth cycle of nivolumab. This receptor was taken from a human donor with classical Hodgkin lymphoma. DNA of the CDR3: TGTGCCAGCAGCTTGGGACAGACTATGGATTCACCCCTCCACTTT. It yields the protein CASSLGQTMDSPLHF.